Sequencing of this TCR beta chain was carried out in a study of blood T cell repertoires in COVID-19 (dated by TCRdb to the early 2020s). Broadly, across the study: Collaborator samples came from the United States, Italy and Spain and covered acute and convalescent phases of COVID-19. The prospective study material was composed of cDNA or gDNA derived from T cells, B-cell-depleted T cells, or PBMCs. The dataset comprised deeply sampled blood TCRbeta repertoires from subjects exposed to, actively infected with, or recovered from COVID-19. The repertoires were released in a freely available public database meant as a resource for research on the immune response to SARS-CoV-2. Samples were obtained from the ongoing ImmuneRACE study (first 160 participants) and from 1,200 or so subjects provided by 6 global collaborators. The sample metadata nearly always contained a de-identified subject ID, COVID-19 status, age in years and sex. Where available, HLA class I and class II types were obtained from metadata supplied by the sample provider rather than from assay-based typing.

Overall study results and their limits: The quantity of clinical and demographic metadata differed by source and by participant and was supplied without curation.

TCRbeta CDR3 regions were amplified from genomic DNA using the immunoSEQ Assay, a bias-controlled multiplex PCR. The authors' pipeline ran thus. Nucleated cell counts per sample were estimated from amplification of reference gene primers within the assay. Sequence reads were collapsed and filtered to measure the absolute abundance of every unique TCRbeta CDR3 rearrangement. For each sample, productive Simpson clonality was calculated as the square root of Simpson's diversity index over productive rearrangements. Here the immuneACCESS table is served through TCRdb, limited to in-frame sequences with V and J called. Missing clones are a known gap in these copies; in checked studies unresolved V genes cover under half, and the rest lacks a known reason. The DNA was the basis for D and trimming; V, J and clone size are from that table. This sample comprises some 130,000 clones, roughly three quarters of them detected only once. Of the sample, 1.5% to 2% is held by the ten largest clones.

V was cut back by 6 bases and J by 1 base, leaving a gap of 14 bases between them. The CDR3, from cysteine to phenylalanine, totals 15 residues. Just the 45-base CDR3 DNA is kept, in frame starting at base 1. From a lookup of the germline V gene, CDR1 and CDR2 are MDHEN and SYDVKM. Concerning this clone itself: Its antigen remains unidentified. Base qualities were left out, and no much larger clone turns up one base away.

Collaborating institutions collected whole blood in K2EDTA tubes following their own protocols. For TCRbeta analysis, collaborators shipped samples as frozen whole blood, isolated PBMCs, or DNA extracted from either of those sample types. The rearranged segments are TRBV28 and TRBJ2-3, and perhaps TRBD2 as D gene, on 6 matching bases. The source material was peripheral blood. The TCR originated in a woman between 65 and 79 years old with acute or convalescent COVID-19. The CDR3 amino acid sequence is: CASRVASAGTDTQYF. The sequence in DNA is TGTGCCAGCAGGGTGGCTAGCGCGGGCACAGATACGCAGTATTTT.